This T cell receptor (beta chain) appears in the sequencing data of a study of blood T cell repertoires in COVID-19. Profiling relied on immunoSEQ multiplex PCR, and the TCRdb table lists in-frame clones only, not all of them. The table includes around 250,000 clones, 65% to 90% detected once. This CDR3 has 13 residues. Recovered Cohort 3 donors showed two negative PCRs, clearance, or symptom resolution. V is TRBV21-1 and J is TRBJ1-1; TRBD1 is the table's D call and was not checked against the DNA. TRBV21-1 is described as a pseudogene. The sample was PBMCs or T cells enriched from blood (not recorded which). The clonotype was recovered from a man aged 18 to 30 who had recovered from COVID-19. CDR3 in amino acids: CASSIQGRAEAFF. Written as DNA, the CDR3 is TGTGCCAGCAGCATACAGGGTAGGGCTGAAGCTTTCTTT.